This T cell receptor beta chain was observed in a study of glioma-infiltrating T cells after dendritic cell vaccination. CDR3 length equals 13 residues. J was trimmed by 6 bases and V by 8 bases; bases with no gene match: 7. Germline lookup yields CDR1 LNHNV and CDR2 YYDKDF (reference sequence). This clone was seen once. Profiled with immunoSEQ multiplex PCR; TCRdb holds only in-frame clones, not every one. This sample has 93,000 or so clones; 81% occur once, and the top ten carry approximately 12%. The clonotype comes from a human donor with glioblastoma. This chain joins TRBV15 and TRBJ1-5; 7 positions agree with TRBD1. The input for sequencing was blood, taken before dendritic cell vaccination. CDR3 residues: CATGAQGVQPQHF. The CDR3 region has the DNA TGTGCCACCGGGGCTCAGGGGGTTCAGCCCCAGCATTTT.